Sequencing of this T cell receptor beta chain was carried out in a study of blood T cell repertoires in COVID-19. TCRdb keeps only in-frame clones here, not all; method: immunoSEQ multiplex PCR. The sample consists of about 220,000 clones, around 91% of them appearing once. The V and J ends lost 7 bases and 7 bases respectively, with 8 bases between them. Germline V gene sequence: CDR1 SGHRS, CDR2 YFSETQ. The CDR3 has 10 residues. The chain has TRBV5-1 and TRBJ1-2, with a possible D match to TRBD1 (5 bases). Material for sequencing was PBMCs or T cells enriched from blood (not recorded which). This clonotype originated in a woman between 18 and 30 years old in a cohort exposed to, infected with or recovered from COVID-19 (not recorded which). The CDR3 region has the DNA TGCGCCAGCCGGGGGATTGGCTACACCTTC. Its translation is CASRGIGYTF.